These 20 T cell receptor beta chains came from one sample sequenced in a study of CD8+ T cells in alopecia areata. Extracted RNA was reverse transcribed, and the resulting cDNA served as sequencing template. Sequencing was performed with immunoSEQ multiplex PCR; in TCRdb, only in-frame clones are kept and a portion is missing. The table shows 110,000 to 150,000 clones, with nearly 55% occurring only once. Treatment reported: oral pan-JAK inhibitor, 5-10 mg twice daily. The sequencing used CD8+ T cells sorted from blood, collected at week 4, from a patient treated with tofacitinib. The receptors were gathered from a human donor with alopecia areata.

This chain links TRBV29-1 with TRBJ1-1; TRBD1 matches 8 bases. The CDR3 spans 12 residues. The ends lost 7 bases at V and 5 bases at J; junction bases unmatched: 6. Germline loops: CDR1 SQVTM, CDR2 ANQGSEA. CDR3 protein: CSALQGGTEAFF. The CDR3 DNA reads as TGCAGCGCCCTACAGGGGGGGACTGAAGCTTTCTTT.

This chain uses TRBV7-2 with TRBJ2-4, with 8 bases identical to TRBD1. The CDR3 spans 17 residues. The V and J ends lost 1 base and 0 bases, in that order; junction bases with no gene match: 5. The germline CDR1 and CDR2 sequences are SGHTA and FQGNSA. The CDR3 protein is CASSLEFRGRAKNIQYF. CDR3 coding DNA: TGTGCCAGCAGCTTAGAATTCAGGGGGCGAGCCAAAAACATTCAGTACTTC.

This clone was detected once. This chain links TRBV30 with TRBJ1-5, with 11 nucleotides matching TRBD1. Unmatched junction bases numbered 3, after V lost 0 bases and J lost 5 bases. This CDR3 comprises 15 residues. Per the germline V gene, CDR1 is GTSNPN and CDR2 is SVGIG (reference sequence). The CDR3 here is CAWSVGTGGDQPQHF. CDR3 coding DNA: TGTGCCTGGAGTGTGGGGACAGGGGGAGATCAGCCCCAGCATTTT.

A few counts support this clone. J is TRBJ1-5 and V is TRBV29-1; tentative D call: TRBD1 (5 bases). This CDR3 spans 17 amino acids. Germline V CDR1 and CDR2: SQVTM, ANQGSEA. V was pared by 8 bases and J by 0 bases, with 23 bases between. The CDR3, as DNA: TGCAGCCCCGCTATCGGGGGTTTGGGTAATAGCAATCAGCCCCAGCATTTT. This translates into CSPAIGGLGNSNQPQHF.

The sample holds a few counts of this clone. The V and J genes are TRBV2 and TRBJ2-7; D remains ambiguous. V lost 8 bases and J 1 base, leaving 15 bases between the germline ends. Germline loops: CDR1 SNHLY, CDR2 FYNNEI. The length of the CDR3 is 14 residues. The CDR3 DNA sequence: TGTGCCAGCGCTCTCTATGCTTCGTCCTACGAGCAGTACTTC. Its protein product is CASALYASSYEQYF.

The genes are TRBV5-6 and TRBJ2-1; D might be TRBD1 or TRBD2, each matching 5 bases. The V gene's germline CDR1 is SGHDT and CDR2 YYEEEE. The CDR3 sequence is 15 residues long. Deletions cut 4 bases from V and 4 bases from J, with 15 bases between. Here the CDR3 DNA reads TGTGCCAGCAGCCTGGGGGACGGGGCTTACAATGAGCAGTTCTTC. The encoded protein is CASSLGDGAYNEQFF.

The gene calls are TRBV5-6 and TRBJ2-7; a possible D gene is TRBD2 (5 bases). This CDR3 contains 17 residues. Trimming shortened V by 4 bases and J by 2 bases, and 22 bases separated the two germline ends. Germline values: CDR1 SGHDT, CDR2 YYEEEE. In nucleotides, the CDR3 is TGTGCCAGCAGCCTTGCTCAAGGGCCCGGGGTAACCTACGAGCAGTACTTC. This gives the protein CASSLAQGPGVTYEQYF.

The chain carries TRBV27 and TRBJ2-7, with D perhaps TRBD1 (6 bases). Germline-derived CDR1 and CDR2 are MNHEY and SMNVEV (reference sequence). CDR3 length equals 13 residues. Trimming shortened V by 8 bases and J by 0 bases, and 11 bases separated the two germline ends. The CDR3 loop is CASYSDSSYEQYF. CDR3 nucleotide sequence: TGTGCCAGCTATTCGGACAGCTCCTACGAGCAGTACTTC.

J is TRBJ2-5 and V is TRBV2; D is ambiguous. CDR1 SNHLY and CDR2 FYNNEI come from the germline V gene. The CDR3 is 14 amino acids. With 10 bases removed from V and 2 bases from J, the gap between germline ends came to 17 bases. Written as DNA, the CDR3 is TGTGCCACCTACCCTTCGGGCAAGCAAGAGACCCAGTACTTC. This codes for CATYPSGKQETQYF.

The table lists this clone with a few counts. This chain links TRBV10-3 with TRBJ2-2, with 9 bases aligning to TRBD1. Germline values: CDR1 ENHRY, CDR2 SYGVKD. This CDR3 region has 16 residues. The V gene end was trimmed by 6 bases and the J gene end by 6 bases; junction bases not matched to a gene: 11. CDR3 coding DNA: TGTGCCATCAGAGAGCCGGGACAGGGAGGCTCCGGGGAGCTGTTTTTT. It is translated as CAIREPGQGGSGELFF.

In this sample, this clone turned up a few times. The chain couples TRBV10-3 to TRBJ2-7, with D possibly TRBD2 on 6 matching bases. The CDR3 extends over 14 amino acids. V dropped 2 bases and J dropped 2 bases, with 10 bases sitting between them. Germline CDR1 and CDR2: ENHRY and SYGVKD. The CDR3 coding sequence is TGTGCCATCAGTGAGGGAGGGCGCGCCTACGAGCAGTACTTC. Residues: CAISEGGRAYEQYF.

This sequence joins TRBV9 and TRBJ2-5, with D perhaps given as TRBD1 or TRBD2 (5 bases each). Trimming stripped 5 bases from V and 5 bases from J, with 16 bases between. CDR1 is SGDLS and CDR2 is YYNGEE in the germline V gene. The CDR3 is 14 amino acids. The CDR3 bases are TGTGCCAGCAGGGGTTACAATGGGGACGAGACCCAGTACTTC. Its translation: CASRGYNGDETQYF.

The rearrangement links TRBV7-2 to TRBJ2-7; D might be TRBD2 (5 bases). The CDR3 loop spans 12 amino acids. Germline-derived CDR1 and CDR2 are SGHTA and FQGNSA. Trimming left V 5 bases short and J 7 bases short, with 12 bases between. The chain's CDR3 is CASSMDRGEQYF. In DNA, the CDR3 is TGTGCCAGCAGCATGGACCGCGGGGAGCAGTACTTC.

The V call is TRBV5-4, the J call TRBJ1-2, with TRBD1 matching 8 bases. Germline CDR1 reads SGHNT; CDR2 reads YYREEE (reference sequence). The V gene end was trimmed by 3 bases and the J gene end by 7 bases; junction bases not matched to a gene: 11. The CDR3 spans 15 residues. The CDR3 sequence is CASSWEITGGLGYTF. CDR3 bases: TGTGCCAGCAGCTGGGAAATCACAGGGGGACTTGGCTACACCTTC. Using reference TRBV5-4 and TRBJ1-2 for the parts outside the CDR3, the full variable domain is ETGVTQSPTHLIKTRGQQVTLRCSSQSGHNTVSWYQQALGQGPQFIFQYYREEENGRGNFPPRFSGLQFPNYSSELNVNALELDDSALYLCASSWEITGGLGYTFGSGTRLTVV.

V is TRBV11-1 and J is TRBJ2-7; no firm D call. This CDR3 is 15 amino acids long. Germline-derived CDR1 and CDR2 are SGHAT and FQDESV (reference sequence). The V and J ends lost 2 bases and 4 bases respectively, with 15 bases between them. This CDR3 reads CASSLKSGAVYEQYF. The CDR3 nucleotides are TGTGCCAGCAGCTTAAAGTCAGGTGCTGTATACGAGCAGTACTTC.

Only a few counts were recorded for this clone. The rearrangement links TRBV19 to TRBJ2-6, with D unclear. CDR3 length: 15 residues. The germline V gene has CDR1 LNHDA and CDR2 SQIVND (reference sequence). V lost 5 bases and J lost 0, with 8 bases in between. CDR3 nucleotides: TGTGCCAGTAGTTATGGGCTCTCTGGGGCCAACGTCCTGACTTTC. Translation gives CASSYGLSGANVLTF.

The chain is built from TRBV10-3 and TRBJ2-5; D might be TRBD2 (6 bases). The ends were cut back, 2 bases at V and 2 bases at J, with 12 bases in the middle. The CDR3 totals 15 residues. The V gene's germline CDR1 is ENHRY and CDR2 SYGVKD. CDR3 residues: CAISEEEGLQETQYF. CDR3 bases: TGTGCCATCAGTGAGGAGGAGGGGCTTCAAGAGACCCAGTACTTC.

This chain connects TRBV13 to TRBJ1-2, with D possibly TRBD1 on 6 matching bases. Germline CDR1 is PRHDT and CDR2 is FYEKMQ (reference sequence). CDR3 size: 13 residues. V lost 3 bases to trimming and J lost 3 bases, with 8 bases between them. The CDR3 DNA sequence: TGTGCCAGCAGCTTGGGGGCAGACTATGGCTACACCTTC. Encoded protein: CASSLGADYGYTF.

The chain is built from TRBV7-9 and TRBJ2-3; D perhaps matches TRBD1 (5 bases). The CDR3 is 11 residues long. Germline loops: CDR1 SEHNR, CDR2 FQNEAQ (reference sequence). Trimming cost V 7 bases and J 6 bases, with 8 bases left between them. The CDR3 DNA is TGTGCCAGCACCCCAGGGGATACGCAGTATTTT. It translates to CASTPGDTQYF. The variable domain in full, with the rest retrieved from reference TRBV7-9 and TRBJ2-3, is DTGVSQNPRHKITKRGQNVTFRCDPISEHNRLYWYRQTLGQGPEFLTYFQNEAQLEKSRLLSDRFSAERPKGSFSTLEIQRTEQGDSAMYLCASTPGDTQYFGPGTRLTVL.

This chain joins TRBV13 and TRBJ2-5; the match to TRBD2 covers 7 bases. The CDR3 is 13 residues long. After removal of 4 bases from V and 5 bases from J, the junction contained 4 bases not matched to a gene. Looked up from germline, CDR1 is PRHDT and CDR2 is FYEKMQ (reference sequence). As DNA, the CDR3 is TGTGCCAGCAGCTGGGAGGGTGTGGAGACCCAGTACTTC. Translating gives CASSWEGVETQYF.